This TCR beta chain was captured in a study of cytomegalovirus exposure and HLA in healthy donors. The PCR made use of 60 Vbeta and 13 Jbeta primers. This table comes from immunoSEQ multiplex PCR, and its TCRdb copy is limited to in-frame clones, with some not included. The table shows more than 95,000 clones, with approximately 80% occurring only once. Trimming removed 6 bases at V and 4 bases at J, with 12 bases between. Germline V gives CDR1 MNHEY, CDR2 SVGAGI. The CDR3 sequence is 13 residues long. This receptor was taken from a man under 40 in good health and CMV-seropositive. The sample taken for sequencing was PBMCs. This chain uses TRBV6-5 with TRBJ1-2; maybe TRBD1 (6 bases). The CDR3 nucleotides read TGTGCCAGCAGGGAGGACAGCCCCTATGGCTACACCTTC. Translation gives CASREDSPYGYTF.